The next 10 T cell receptor beta chains were all read from a single sample in a study of blood T cell repertoires in COVID-19. The table came from immunoSEQ multiplex PCR; TCRdb's copy has only in-frame clones and leaves some out. Seen here are around 140,000 clones, about 85% observed once, and the top ten hold under 3%. Sample: peripheral blood. These receptors were taken from a human donor with COVID-19, enrolled during active disease. The donor label of this sample is uncertain.

CDR3 nucleotide sequence: TGTGCCAGCGCCGGCAGGGGCGACCTAATCACAGATACGCAGTATTTT. Translated: CASAGRGDLITDTQYF. The chain recombines TRBV28 with TRBJ2-3; D might be TRBD1 (6 bases). Germline values: CDR1 MDHEN, CDR2 SYDVKM. This CDR3 has 16 residues. Trimming shortened V by 8 bases and J by 2 bases, and 20 bases separated the two germline ends.

The chain carries TRBV30 and TRBJ1-3; D remains ambiguous. The V gene's germline CDR1 is GTSNPN and CDR2 SVGIG (reference sequence). V was shortened by 5 bases and J by 4 bases, with 12 bases between the two germline ends. This CDR3 has 13 residues. CDR3 DNA sequence: TGTGCCTGGTCCGATAACTTGGGAAACACCATATATTTT. Translating gives CAWSDNLGNTIYF.

The genes are TRBV3-1 (or the pseudogene TRBV3-2) and TRBJ2-1; D unresolved. CDR1 is LGHDT and CDR2 is YNNKEL in the germline V gene (reference sequence). CDR3 size: 12 residues. The V gene lost 1 base and the J gene lost 9 bases, with 7 bases spanning the gap. The CDR3 nucleotides are TGTGCCAGCAGCCAAGTGATCAGTGAGCAGTTCTTC. It codes for CASSQVISEQFF.

The chain joins TRBV7-9 to TRBJ2-7; weak D call: TRBD2 (6 bases). Trimming took 2 bases from V and 2 from J, leaving 16 bases between them. Per the germline V gene, CDR1 is SEHNR and CDR2 is FQNEAQ (reference sequence). CDR3 length: 16 residues. The CDR3 sequence is CASSLSGAGPAYEQYF. The CDR3 region has the DNA TGTGCCAGCAGCTTATCAGGAGCGGGCCCCGCCTACGAGCAGTACTTC.

The genes are TRBV4-2 and TRBJ2-4; D unclear. V gave up 1 base and J gave up 3 bases, with 22 bases separating them. The CDR3 sequence is 19 residues long. CDR1 is LGHNA, CDR2 YNFKEQ, per germline. The CDR3 loop reads CASSQVLGAPESVKNIQYF. The CDR3 region has the DNA TGTGCCAGCAGCCAAGTCCTTGGCGCCCCGGAGTCGGTCAAAAACATTCAGTACTTC.

The genes are TRBV19 and TRBJ1-1; TRBD1 is a possible D gene (5 bases). CDR1 and CDR2 (germline): LNHDA, SQIVND (reference sequence). CDR3 size: 14 residues. V was trimmed by 6 bases and J by 1 base, leaving 12 bases between them. The CDR3 region is CASSRLGENTEAFF. CDR3 in DNA: TGTGCCAGTAGCAGGCTAGGGGAGAACACTGAAGCTTTCTTT.

The chain has TRBV5-1 and TRBJ2-7; TRBD2 is a possible D gene (5 bases). CDR1 and CDR2 (germline): SGHRS, YFSETQ. CDR3 length: 14 residues. V was shortened by 1 base and J by 7 bases, with 15 bases between the two germline ends. CDR3 coding DNA: TGCGCCAGCAGCTTGATGGACTCACCGAAAGAGCAGTACTTC. Its translation is CASSLMDSPKEQYF.

The chain uses TRBV25-1 and TRBJ2-7; 7 bases map to TRBD1. The CDR3 has 15 amino acids. V lost 5 bases to trimming and J lost 2 bases; unmatched junction nucleotides: 9. The germline V gene encodes CDR1 MGHDK and CDR2 SYGVNS. CDR3 DNA: TGTGCCAGCAGTTATTCGACAGGGATACCCTACGAGCAGTACTTC. Its protein product is CASSYSTGIPYEQYF.

V is TRBV2 and J is TRBJ2-1, with D possibly matching TRBD2 (6 bases). The V end was cut by 7 bases, the J end by 1 base, with 14 bases between. This CDR3 comprises 15 residues. Germline loops: CDR1 SNHLY, CDR2 FYNNEI. CDR3 bases: TGTGCCAGCAAAAAGACGGACTATTCCTACAATGAGCAGTTCTTC. Protein sequence: CASKKTDYSYNEQFF.

This chain uses TRBV3-1 (or the pseudogene TRBV3-2) with TRBJ1-4; 7 nucleotides agree with TRBD1. This CDR3 comprises 15 residues. Germline CDR1 and CDR2: LGHDT and YNNKEL (reference sequence). V shed 2 bases, J shed 8 bases, and the junction held 8 bases outside the gene matches. DNA for the CDR3: TGTGCCAGCAGCCAAACTACAGGGGCTAGCGAAAAACTGTTTTTT. As protein: CASSQTTGASEKLFF.